Here is one T cell receptor beta chain with its context. The data belong to a study of blood T cell repertoires in COVID-19. Study-wide context: The cDNA or gDNA used as material had been derived from T cells, B-cell-depleted T cells, or PBMCs.

Trimming at V came to 4 bases and at J to 10 bases, leaving 12 bases not matched to a gene. CDR1 and CDR2 from the germline V gene are SGHNT and YENEEA. The CDR3 loop spans 15 amino acids. Original analysis: Nucleated cell number was recorded as an estimate derived from reference gene primer amplification. The repertoire was sequenced with immunoSEQ multiplex PCR; TCRdb's copy has only in-frame clones and lacks some. V, J and clone size reflect that table, while D and trimming were determined from the DNA. The data contain 150,000 or so clones, approximately 80% of them singletons. The receptor comes from a woman aged 60-75 years with acute or convalescent COVID-19. Sequencing used peripheral blood. V usage is TRBV11-3 and J usage is TRBJ2-1, with 8 bases matching TRBD2. The CDR3 DNA reads as TGTGCCAGCAGCTCTCAGCGGGGGCGACGAGGCGAGCAGTTCTTC. Translated: CASSSQRGRRGEQFF.